Detailed here is one TCR beta chain. As originally analysed: Scientists estimated how many nucleated cells there were by amplifying reference gene primers. The protocol was immunoSEQ multiplex PCR, while the TCRdb copy is restricted to in-frame clones and leaves out a portion. V, J and clone size reflect that table, while D and trimming were determined from the DNA. The sample includes over 85,000 clones, around 87% of them seen just once. The record originates from a study of blood T cell repertoires in COVID-19. Turning to the study itself: Whether acute or convalescent, the COVID-19 samples came from the United States, Italy and Spain.

The CDR3 is 13 amino acids. After removal of 5 bases from V and 4 bases from J, the junction contained 2 bases not matched to a gene. The V gene's germline CDR1 is MNHEY and CDR2 SMNVEV (reference sequence). The sequence was obtained from a human donor with acute or convalescent COVID-19. The donor label of this sample is uncertain. The V and J genes are TRBV27 and TRBJ1-5; the match to TRBD1 covers 7 bases. The source material was peripheral blood. The CDR3 spells CASSPRGNQPQHF. Written as DNA, the CDR3 is TGTGCCAGCAGTCCCAGGGGGAATCAGCCCCAGCATTTT.